This T cell receptor beta chain was recovered during a study of T cell repertoires and HLA-DP antigens. Trimming shortened V by 3 bases and J by 4 bases, and 12 bases separated the two germline ends. CDR3 length: 14 residues. Germline V gene data show CDR1 as LNHDA and CDR2 as SQIVND (reference sequence). Primers targeted 54 TRBV and 13 TRBJ segments. Pre-culture CD4+ samples were sequenced deeply, targeting roughly 200,000 T cell genomes. Sequencing was performed with immunoSEQ multiplex PCR; in TCRdb, only in-frame clones are kept and a portion is missing. The profile shows about 89,000 clones, more than 75% of them singletons. Concerning this clone itself: The antigen is undetermined.

The sequence came from a man over 45 in good health and CMV-seronegative. Sequencing was performed on CD4+ T cells from PBMCs. The chain links TRBV19 to TRBJ1-2; D gene unclear. The CDR3 is CASSIADSFYGYTF. The DNA for the CDR3 is TGTGCCAGTAGTATTGCCGATTCGTTCTATGGCTACACCTTC.